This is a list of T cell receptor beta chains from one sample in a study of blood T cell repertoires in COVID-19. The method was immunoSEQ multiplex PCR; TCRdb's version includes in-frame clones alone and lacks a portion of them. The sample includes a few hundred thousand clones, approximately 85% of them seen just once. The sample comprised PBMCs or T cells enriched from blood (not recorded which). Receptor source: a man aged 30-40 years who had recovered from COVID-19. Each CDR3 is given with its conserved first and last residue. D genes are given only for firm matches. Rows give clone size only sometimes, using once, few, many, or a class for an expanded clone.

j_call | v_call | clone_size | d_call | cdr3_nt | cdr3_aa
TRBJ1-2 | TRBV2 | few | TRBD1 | TGTGCCAGCAGTGGGACAGGGGGCTTGGTTGACTATGGCTACACCTTC | CASSGTGGLVDYGYTF
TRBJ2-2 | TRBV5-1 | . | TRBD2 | TGCGCCAGCAGCTTGCGCACTAGCGGGGATACCGGGGAGCTGTTTTTT | CASSLRTSGDTGELFF
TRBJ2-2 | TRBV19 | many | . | TGTGCCAGTAGTATAGGGCGGAGCACCGGGGAGCTGTTTTTT | CASSIGRSTGELFF
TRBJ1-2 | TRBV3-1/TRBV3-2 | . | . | TGTGCCAGCAGCCAAGTTGCGGGGACTTATGGCTACACCTTC | CASSQVAGTYGYTF
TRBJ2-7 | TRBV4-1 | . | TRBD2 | TGCGCCAGCAGCCCCAGGAACTCCCTAGCGGGGGCCTACGAGCAGTACTTC | CASSPRNSLAGAYEQYF
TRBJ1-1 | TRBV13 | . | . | TGTGCCAGCAGCTTAAGGAAACGAGGTGAAGCTTTCTTT | CASSLRKRGEAFF
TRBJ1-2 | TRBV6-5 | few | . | TGTGCCAGCAAAGATGGCAGGGACTATGGCTACACCTTC | CASKDGRDYGYTF
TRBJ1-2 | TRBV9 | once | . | TGTGCCAGCAGCTTCCGAGGGGGCTACACCTTC | CASSFRGGYTF
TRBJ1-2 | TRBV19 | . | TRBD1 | TGTGCCAGTTCAGAGACAGGGGGCTCTGGCTACACCTTC | CASSETGGSGYTF
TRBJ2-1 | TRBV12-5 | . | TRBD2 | TGTGCTAGTGGGCCCTCGGGACTAGCATACGAGCAGTTCTTC | CASGPSGLAYEQFF
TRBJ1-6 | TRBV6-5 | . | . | TGTGCCAGCAGTTACTTGCAGGGCGATTCACCCCTCCACTTT | CASSYLQGDSPLHF
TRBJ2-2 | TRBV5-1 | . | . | TGCGCCAGCAGCCCCACCGGGGAAGGCGGGGAGCTGTTTTTT | CASSPTGEGGELFF
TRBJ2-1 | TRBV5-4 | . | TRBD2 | TGTGCCAGCTCTAGCGGGGTTGAGTCTGAGCAGTTCTTC | CASSSGVESEQFF
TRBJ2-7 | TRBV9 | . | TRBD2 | TGTGCCAGCAGCGTATCTAGCGGGAACTACGAGCAGTACTTC | CASSVSSGNYEQYF
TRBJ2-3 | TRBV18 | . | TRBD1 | TGTGCCAGCTCACCGACAGGGACGAGCACAGATACGCAGTATTTT | CASSPTGTSTDTQYF
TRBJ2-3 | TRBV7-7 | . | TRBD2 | TGTGCTAGCAGCTTAGCGGCTAGCGGGGGCCTACCATTCACAGATACGCAGTATTTT | CASSLAASGGLPFTDTQYF
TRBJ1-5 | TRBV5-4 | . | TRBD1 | TGTGCCAGCAGCCCGGGGGGGACAGTCGGACAGCCCCAGCATTTT | CASSPGGTVGQPQHF
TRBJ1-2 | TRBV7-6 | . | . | TGTGCCAGCAGCTTAGGTTCCGCGGCAACTAACTATGGCTACACCTTC | CASSLGSAATNYGYTF
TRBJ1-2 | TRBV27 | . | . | TGTGCCAGCAGTCCTGCCCAAACAAACTATGGCTACACCTTC | CASSPAQTNYGYTF
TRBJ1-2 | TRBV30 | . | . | TGTGCCTGGGGGCGGGACCGTCCGGGGGGCTACACCTTC | CAWGRDRPGGYTF
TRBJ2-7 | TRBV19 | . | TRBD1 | TGTGCCAGTAGCAAGGGACAGGGTGGGTCCTACGAGCAGTACTTC | CASSKGQGGSYEQYF
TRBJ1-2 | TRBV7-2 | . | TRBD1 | TGTGCCAGCAGCACCCGGACAGGGGAATCGGGGGGCTACACCTTC | CASSTRTGESGGYTF
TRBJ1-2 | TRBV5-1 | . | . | TGCGCCAGCAGCTTGGAGATTCCAGGGGAGCTCGGCTACACCTTC | CASSLEIPGELGYTF
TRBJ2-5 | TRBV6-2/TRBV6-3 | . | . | TGTGCCAGCAGTTGGTTCAGGGGAGTCCAAGAGACCCAGTACTTC | CASSWFRGVQETQYF
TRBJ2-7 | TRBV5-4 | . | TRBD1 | TGTGCCAGCAGCTCCCCCCAGGGGGCGCGACACGAGCAGTACTTC | CASSSPQGARHEQYF
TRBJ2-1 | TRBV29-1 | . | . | TGCAGCGTTGCCGCGGCTAATGAGCAGTTCTTC | CSVAAANEQFF
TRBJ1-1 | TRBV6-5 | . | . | TGTGCCAGCAGTTACTCGATAGCGGGGATGAACACTGAAGCTTTCTTT | CASSYSIAGMNTEAFF
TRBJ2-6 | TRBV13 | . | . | TGTGCCAGCAGCCAGGGATGGACCTCTGGGGCCAACGTCCTGACTTTC | CASSQGWTSGANVLTF
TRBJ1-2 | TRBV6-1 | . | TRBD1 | TGTGCCAGCAGTGAGCCGACAGGGGTGGATGGCTACACCTTC | CASSEPTGVDGYTF
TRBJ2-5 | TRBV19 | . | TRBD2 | TGTGCCAGTAGTATCGCGGGGGATCAAGAGACCCAGTACTTC | CASSIAGDQETQYF
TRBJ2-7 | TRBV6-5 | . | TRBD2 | TGTGCCAGCAGGGATAGCGGGGGGGCTCGCGAGCAGTACTTC | CASRDSGGAREQYF
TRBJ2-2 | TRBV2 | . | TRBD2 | TGTGCCAGCAGTGGACTAGCGGGGGGCCTTTACACCGGGGAGCTGTTTTTT | CASSGLAGGLYTGELFF
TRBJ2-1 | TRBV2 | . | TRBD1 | TGTGCCAGCAGGGATACAGGGGTATCCTACAATGAGCAGTTCTTC | CASRDTGVSYNEQFF
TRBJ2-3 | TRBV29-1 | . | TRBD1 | TGCAGCGTTGCTGGGACAGGGAACACAGATACGCAGTATTTT | CSVAGTGNTDTQYF
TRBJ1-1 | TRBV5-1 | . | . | TGCGCCAGCAGCTTGGGACAGAAGTTTGAGAGGAACACTGAAGCTTTCTTT | CASSLGQKFERNTEAFF
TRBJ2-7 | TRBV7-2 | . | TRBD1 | TGTGCCAGCAGCTTATTCTCGGGACAGGGTGGTGAGCAGTACTTC | CASSLFSGQGGEQYF
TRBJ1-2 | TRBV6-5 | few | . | TGTGCCAGCAGACACGGGACTCCACCCGGCTATGGCTACACCTTC | CASRHGTPPGYGYTF
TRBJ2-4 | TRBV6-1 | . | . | TGTGCCAGCAGTGAAAGGGGCAGGGGAAACATTCAGTACTTC | CASSERGRGNIQYF
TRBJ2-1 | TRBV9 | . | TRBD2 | TGTGCCAGCAGCGCCGGGACTAGCGGGGGAAATGAGCAGTTCTTC | CASSAGTSGGNEQFF
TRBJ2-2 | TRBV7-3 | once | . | TGTGCCAGCAGCTCCGGACAGAAGTCGAACACCGGGGAGCTGTTTTTT | CASSSGQKSNTGELFF
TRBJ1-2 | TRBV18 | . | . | TGTGCCAGCTCCGACAGCGTATGGGGCTACACCTTC | CASSDSVWGYTF
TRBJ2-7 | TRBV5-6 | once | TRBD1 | TGTGCCAGCAGTCGGGACAGGACCAACAACTACGAGCAGTACTTC | CASSRDRTNNYEQYF
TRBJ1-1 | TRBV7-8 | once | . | TGTGCCAGCAGCTTAAGGAGCAGATACACTGAAGCTTTCTTT | CASSLRSRYTEAFF
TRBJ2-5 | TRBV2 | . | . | TGTGCCAGCAGACGGGAAGGGGGGACCCAGTACTTC | CASRREGGTQYF
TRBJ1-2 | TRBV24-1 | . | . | TGTGCCACCAGTGACGTCTATGGCTACACCTTC | CATSDVYGYTF
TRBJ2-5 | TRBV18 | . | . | TGTGCCAGCTCACGACGTCCGGACTGGGATCGGGAGACCCAGTACTTC | CASSRRPDWDRETQYF
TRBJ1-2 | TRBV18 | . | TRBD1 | TGTGCCAGCTCACCAGCCGGGACAGGGGGCTTTGGCTACACCTTC | CASSPAGTGGFGYTF
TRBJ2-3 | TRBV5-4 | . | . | TGTGCCAGCAGCCACCCCGGGGGTCGGTCTGGAGAGCAGTATTTT | CASSHPGGRSGEQYF
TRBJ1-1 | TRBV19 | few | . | TGTGCCAGTAGTACAAATCTAAACACTGAAGCTTTCTTT | CASSTNLNTEAFF
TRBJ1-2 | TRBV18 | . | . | TGTGCCAGCTCACCAGATGGAGTGGGAGTAGATGGCTACACCTTC | CASSPDGVGVDGYTF
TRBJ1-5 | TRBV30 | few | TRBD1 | TGTGCCTGGAGAGACCAGGGGGCAAACCAGCCCCAGCATTTT | CAWRDQGANQPQHF
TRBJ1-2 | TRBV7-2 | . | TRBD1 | TGTGCCAGCAGCTACTCGGGGACAGGGCTAGGCTATGGCTACACCTTC | CASSYSGTGLGYGYTF
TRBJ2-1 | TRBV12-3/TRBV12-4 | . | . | TGTGCCAGCACCCTGAACTACTACAATGAGCAGTTCTTC | CASTLNYYNEQFF
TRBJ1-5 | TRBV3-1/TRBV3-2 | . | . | TGTGCCAGCAGCCTTACAGGGATCAGCAATCAGCCCCAGCATTTT | CASSLTGISNQPQHF
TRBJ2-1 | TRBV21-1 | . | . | TGTGCCAGCAGCAAAGTCTCTAGCGGGGGCGCGGTTGAGCAGTTCTTC | CASSKVSSGGAVEQFF